Each of the 14 T cell receptor beta chains below was sequenced from the same sample in a study of regulatory T cells in long-lasting Graves disease. Time point noted: newly diagnosed GD, antithyroid drugs for less than 3 months. From PBMCs, RNA was extracted and then used to make the TCR library. With iRepertoire HTBI primers and Arm-PCR of CDR3 regions, TCR beta libraries were built. TCRdb passed the multiplex PCR reads through MiXCR, listing each CDR3 protein once. The data contain roughly 430,000 distinct CDR3 sequences, around 17% of them seen just once; the ten biggest clones take up roughly 10%. These same records also appear under a second study, on T cells in Graves' hyperthyroidism and ophthalmopathy.

The sequences come from peripheral blood mononuclear cells (PBMCs), collected at new diagnosis, from a patient treated with antithyroid drugs. These receptors originate from a woman aged 30 to 39 with Graves disease.

This sequence joins TRBV20-1 and TRBJ1-2; D perhaps matches TRBD1 (6 bases). The ends were cut back, 7 bases at V and 4 bases at J, with 13 bases in the middle. Germline V gives CDR1 DFQATT, CDR2 SNEGSKA (reference sequence). The CDR3 has 12 amino acids. The CDR3 region is CSVSEDSYGYTF. The DNA of the CDR3 is TGCAGTGTCAGTGAGGACAGCTATGGCTACACCTTC.

This clonotype was detected once. With a much larger clone just one base away, this may be a read error. This rearrangement joins TRBV28 to TRBJ2-3; possibly TRBD1 or TRBD2 for D (5 bases each). Trimming shortened V by 4 bases and J by 0 bases, and 23 bases separated the two germline ends. Germline V gives CDR1 MDHEN, CDR2 SYDVKM. CDR3 length: 19 residues. Here the CDR3 DNA reads TGTGCCAGCAGTTACCCCCCCGGGGCTAAACTCTCTAGCACAGATACGCAGTATTTT. The encoded protein is CASSYPPGAKLSSTDTQYF.

The V call is TRBV11-2, the J call TRBJ1-2; TRBD1 might be the D (6 bases). Germline CDR1 SGHAT, CDR2 FQNNGV. Trimming took off 5 bases at V and 4 bases at J, with 20 bases between the two ends. The CDR3 runs to 16 residues. CDR3 sequence (DNA): TGTGCCAGCAGCCCGTTTGGGGGCTCCGCTTTCTATGGCTACACCTTC. It specifies CASSPFGGSAFYGYTF.

This clonotype was seen at least ten times. This chain joins TRBV14 and TRBJ1-2, with D unresolved. The CDR3 sequence is 13 residues long. V gave up 0 bases and J gave up 4 bases, with 6 bases separating them. From germline, CDR1 is SGHDN and CDR2 FVKESK. The CDR3 nucleotides are TGTGCCAGCAGCCAAGATCTAACCTATGGCTACACCTTC. Protein sequence: CASSQDLTYGYTF.

This clonotype has at least ten counts. The gene calls are TRBV3-1 and TRBJ2-5, with 7 bases that match TRBD1. The CDR3 extends over 15 amino acids. Germline assignment: CDR1 LGHDT and CDR2 YNNKEL (reference sequence). V was pared by 7 bases and J by 1 base, with 9 bases of the junction left unmatched. The CDR3 loop reads CASTLTGTAQETQYF. The CDR3 region has the DNA TGTGCCAGCACCTTAACCGGGACAGCCCAAGAGACCCAGTACTTC.

This clonotype came up many times. V gene TRBV18 combines with J gene TRBJ2-7, with 7 positions matching TRBD2. J gave up 7 bases and V 4 bases, and 4 bases lay outside the gene matches. The CDR3 length is 12 residues. From germline, CDR1 is KGHSH and CDR2 LQKENI. CDR3 region: CASSLGEGEQYF. The CDR3 DNA reads TGTGCCAGCTCACTCGGGGAGGGAGAGCAGTACTTC.

This clonotype was recorded many times. This chain connects TRBV9 to TRBJ2-7, with D perhaps matching TRBD1 (6 bases). Per the germline V gene, CDR1 is SGDLS and CDR2 is YYNGEE. The CDR3 covers 17 residues. V shed 4 bases and J shed 3 bases, with 23 bases lying between them. CDR3 coding DNA: TGTGCCAGCAGCCCCCAAGCCCCTATGACAGGATTCTACGAGCAGTACTTC. Its protein product is CASSPQAPMTGFYEQYF.

V is TRBV29-1 and J is TRBJ1-1; no clear D. Trimming left V 7 bases short and J 1 base short, with 10 bases between. The CDR3 has 12 residues. The germline V gene has CDR1 SQVTM and CDR2 ANQGSEA. CDR3 DNA sequence: TGCAGCGCCATAGTAGGGAACACTGAAGCTTTCTTT. Translation gives CSAIVGNTEAFF.

This clonotype was seen more than once but under ten times. Being one base from a much bigger clone, this may be a read error. The CDR3 DNA reads as TGTGCCAGCAGCCCCGAATTTTCGGGACAGGGGGATCGGGAGCAGTACTTC. Its translation: CASSPEFSGQGDREQYF. This chain uses TRBV3-1 with TRBJ2-7, with TRBD1 identical over 11 bases. The germline V gene has CDR1 LGHDT and CDR2 YNNKEL (reference sequence). V was clipped by 4 bases and J by 7 bases; unmatched bases: 15. This CDR3 has 17 amino acids.

V usage is TRBV20-1 and J usage is TRBJ2-7, with 10 bases that match TRBD2. Trimming at V came to 0 bases and at J to 4 bases, leaving 6 bases not matched to a gene. The CDR3 covers 15 residues. Germline V gene lookup returns CDR1 DFQATT and CDR2 SNEGSKA (reference sequence). The CDR3 DNA is TGCAGTGCTAGAGATCGGCCTAGCGGGAGATACGAGCAGTACTTC. This gives the protein CSARDRPSGRYEQYF.

In this sample, this clonotype turned up many times. The chain has TRBV7-3 and TRBJ2-7; 10 nucleotides align to TRBD2. Trimming removed 5 bases from V and 2 bases from J; junction bases left unmatched: 6. The germline CDR1 and CDR2 sequences are SGHTA and FQGTGA. This CDR3 contains 15 residues. DNA for the CDR3: TGTGCCAGCAGCACCTCTAGCGGGGGAGCCTACGAGCAGTACTTC. It encodes CASSTSSGGAYEQYF.

The chain recombines TRBV10-1 with TRBJ2-1; 9 bases line up with TRBD2. Germline V CDR1 and CDR2: WNHNN, SYGVQD (reference sequence). Trimming took 2 bases from V and 10 from J; bases not matched to a gene: 15. This CDR3 is 17 amino acids long. Here the CDR3 reads CASSEGVAGALGREQFF. Written as DNA, the CDR3 is TGCGCCAGCAGTGAGGGGGTAGCGGGGGCCTTGGGGAGAGAGCAGTTCTTC.

Worth noting for this clonotype: This clone may be a read error of a much larger clone one base away. This rearrangement joins TRBV27 to TRBJ2-7; no clear D. The CDR3 loop spans 13 amino acids. V was clipped by 5 bases and J by 3 bases, with 11 bases between them. Germline V gives CDR1 MNHEY, CDR2 SMNVEV (reference sequence). CDR3: CASSRAWGYEQYF. The DNA for the CDR3 is TGTGCCAGCAGTCGAGCCTGGGGCTACGAGCAGTACTTC.

In this sample, this clonotype turned up many times. This sequence joins TRBV18 and TRBJ2-7; 7 bases match TRBD2. This CDR3 is built from 12 residues. Germline assignment: CDR1 KGHSH and CDR2 LQKENI. V was pared by 6 bases and J by 5 bases, with 4 bases of the junction left unmatched. The CDR3 nucleotides read TGTGCCAGCTCTGGCGGGAGTGACGAGCAGTACTTC. This gives the protein CASSGGSDEQYF.